This TCR beta chain originates from a study of identical twins. This clonotype has ten or more counts. Each CDR3 protein is one row after TCRdb ran MiXCR on the 5' RACE reads. The data contain over 550,000 distinct CDR3 sequences, 7% to 7.5% of them singletons. Trimming pared 0 bases from V and 6 bases from J, leaving 12 bases between. This CDR3 is 15 amino acids long. Germline CDR1 SGDLS, CDR2 YYNGEE. The same data also went into a second study, on yellow fever vaccine responses in identical twins.

The gene calls are TRBV9 and TRBJ2-2, with D maybe TRBD1 (6 bases). The source is a woman between 18 and 29 years old in good health. The sequenced material came from PBMCs. The CDR3 spells CASSVENRASGELFF. The DNA for the CDR3 is TGTGCCAGCAGCGTAGAGAACAGGGCATCCGGGGAGCTGTTTTTT.